Sequencing of this T cell receptor (beta chain) was carried out in a study of blood T cell repertoires in COVID-19. Turning to the study itself: Researchers got acute and convalescent COVID-19 samples from the United States, Italy and Spain. Nucleic acid was either cDNA or gDNA, and it came from T cells, B-cell-depleted T cells, or PBMCs.

Trimming took off 5 bases at V and 1 base at J, with 16 bases between the two ends. The CDR3 spans 16 residues. Germline V gene sequence: CDR1 SGHNT, CDR2 YYREEE (reference sequence). In the original analysis: Estimated nucleated cell counts came from reference gene primer amplification. TCRdb's copy holds only in-frame clones and misses some; the assay was immunoSEQ multiplex PCR. V and J calls and clone size come straight from that table; D and trimming were deduced from the DNA. The repertoire includes around 63,000 clones, around four fifths of them detected once, and 5.5% sits in the top ten. V and J are TRBV5-4 and TRBJ1-3; D might be TRBD1 (5 bases). Sequences were obtained from peripheral blood. The clonotype originates from a woman in her 70s with acute or convalescent COVID-19. The chain's CDR3 is CASRKAGEVSGNTIYF. CDR3 bases: TGTGCCAGCAGAAAAGCGGGGGAAGTTTCTGGAAACACCATATATTTT.